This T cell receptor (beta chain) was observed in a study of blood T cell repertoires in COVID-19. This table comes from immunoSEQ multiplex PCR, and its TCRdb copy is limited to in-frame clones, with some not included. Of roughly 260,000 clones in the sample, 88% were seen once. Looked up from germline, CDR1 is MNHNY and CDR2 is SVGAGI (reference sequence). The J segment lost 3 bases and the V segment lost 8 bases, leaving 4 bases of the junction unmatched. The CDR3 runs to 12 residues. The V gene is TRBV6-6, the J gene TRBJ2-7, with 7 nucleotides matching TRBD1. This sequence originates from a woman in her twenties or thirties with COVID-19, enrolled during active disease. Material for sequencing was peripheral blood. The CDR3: CASGDSHYEQYF. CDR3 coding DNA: TGTGCCAGCGGGGACAGCCACTACGAGCAGTACTTC.